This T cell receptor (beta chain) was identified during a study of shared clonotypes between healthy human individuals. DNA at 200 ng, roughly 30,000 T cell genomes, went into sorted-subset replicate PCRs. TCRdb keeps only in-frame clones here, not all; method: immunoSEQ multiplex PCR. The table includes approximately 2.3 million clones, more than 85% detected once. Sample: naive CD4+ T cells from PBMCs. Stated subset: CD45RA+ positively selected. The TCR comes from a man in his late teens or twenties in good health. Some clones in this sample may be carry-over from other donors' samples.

This CDR3 reads CSVGPQGNYGYTF. CDR3 bases: TGCAGCGTTGGTCCTCAGGGGAACTATGGCTACACCTTC. The genes are TRBV29-1 and TRBJ1-2; D is possibly TRBD1 (6 bases). Germline lookup yields CDR1 SQVTM and CDR2 ANQGSEA. CDR3 length: 13 residues. Trimming took 4 bases from V and 2 from J, leaving 11 bases between them.